This is a list of T cell receptor beta chains from one sample in a study of PD-L1 blockade in urothelial cancer. Sequencing used immunoSEQ multiplex PCR; TCRdb keeps in-frame clones, though not all of them. The sample yields tens of thousands of clones, around 79% seen once. Sequenced here: PBMCs, sampled around atezolizumab (anti-PD-L1) treatment. All receptors derive from a man aged 65 to 79 with urothelial cancer. Both conserved end residues are part of each CDR3. The D gene is left open where the match is weak. Rows give clone size only sometimes, using once, few, many, or a class for an expanded clone.

d_gene: NA; j_gene: TRBJ1-3; v_gene: TRBV7-2; abundance: NA; CDR3nt: TGTGCCAGCCTCAGGGGTGGATCCTCTGGAAACACCATATATTTT; CDR3aa: CASLRGGSSGNTIYF
d_gene: NA; j_gene: TRBJ1-2; v_gene: TRBV28; abundance: NA; CDR3nt: TGTGCCAGCAGTTTAAGGGCAGGGGTTGGCTACACCTTC; CDR3aa: CASSLRAGVGYTF
d_gene: TRBD1; j_gene: TRBJ1-2; v_gene: TRBV5-6; abundance: NA; CDR3nt: TGTGCCAGCAGCTTCCCGGGACAGGGAAGTAGTGGAAACTATGGCTACACCTTC; CDR3aa: CASSFPGQGSSGNYGYTF
d_gene: NA; j_gene: TRBJ1-3; v_gene: TRBV30; abundance: few; CDR3nt: TGTGCCTGGAGTGTACGGTCTGGAAACACCATATATTTT; CDR3aa: CAWSVRSGNTIYF
d_gene: NA; j_gene: TRBJ1-2; v_gene: TRBV7-9; abundance: few; CDR3nt: TGTGCCAGCAGCTTATCGGCCGGGGGGGGGCTCGTGGGCTACACCTTC; CDR3aa: CASSLSAGGGLVGYTF
d_gene: TRBD2; j_gene: TRBJ2-1; v_gene: TRBV29-1; abundance: NA; CDR3nt: TGCAGCGTTGAGACTAGCGCTTACAATGAGCAGTTCTTC; CDR3aa: CSVETSAYNEQFF
d_gene: NA; j_gene: TRBJ1-5; v_gene: TRBV6-1; abundance: NA; CDR3nt: TGTGCCAGCAGTGAACTCGTGGGCAGTAGCAATCAGCCCCAGCATTTT; CDR3aa: CASSELVGSSNQPQHF
d_gene: TRBD1; j_gene: TRBJ1-2; v_gene: TRBV5-1; abundance: NA; CDR3nt: TGCGCCAGCAGCTTGAGACAGGGCTATGGCTACACCTTC; CDR3aa: CASSLRQGYGYTF
d_gene: NA; j_gene: TRBJ1-5; v_gene: TRBV5-1; abundance: NA; CDR3nt: TGCGCCAGCAGCTTGGGGGCAGATCAGCCCCAGCATTTT; CDR3aa: CASSLGADQPQHF
d_gene: TRBD2; j_gene: TRBJ2-1; v_gene: TRBV13; abundance: NA; CDR3nt: TGTGCCAGCAGCTTGAGTCTAGCGGGGTGGAATGAGCAGTTCTTC; CDR3aa: CASSLSLAGWNEQFF
d_gene: NA; j_gene: TRBJ2-5; v_gene: TRBV5-1; abundance: NA; CDR3nt: TGCGCCAGCAGCTTGGCCCCCAGGGGTGGAGAGACCCAGTACTTC; CDR3aa: CASSLAPRGGETQYF
d_gene: TRBD1; j_gene: TRBJ2-2; v_gene: TRBV7-3; abundance: NA; CDR3nt: TGTGCCAGCAGCTTAGGCGGAGGGACAGGGGACACCGGGGAGCTGTTTTTT; CDR3aa: CASSLGGGTGDTGELFF
d_gene: TRBD2; j_gene: TRBJ2-3; v_gene: TRBV10-3; abundance: NA; CDR3nt: TGTGCCATCAGTGCCACCACTAGCGGGGGAGATACGCAGTATTTT; CDR3aa: CAISATTSGGDTQYF
d_gene: TRBD1; j_gene: TRBJ1-3; v_gene: TRBV19; abundance: NA; CDR3nt: TGTGCCAGTAGTACCTGGACGGGTCAGGGGGAGCGAAACACCATATATTTT; CDR3aa: CASSTWTGQGERNTIYF
d_gene: NA; j_gene: TRBJ1-2; v_gene: TRBV7-2; abundance: NA; CDR3nt: TGTGCCAGCAGCTTAGTGGGAGATGGCTACACCTTC; CDR3aa: CASSLVGDGYTF
d_gene: TRBD2; j_gene: TRBJ2-5; v_gene: TRBV7-3; abundance: NA; CDR3nt: TGTGCCAGCAGCAGTAGCGGGAGCGAGACCCAGTACTTC; CDR3aa: CASSSSGSETQYF
d_gene: NA; j_gene: TRBJ2-2; v_gene: TRBV7-2; abundance: NA; CDR3nt: TGTGCCAGCAGCCCACTCTCGGTAAACACCGGGGAGCTGTTTTTT; CDR3aa: CASSPLSVNTGELFF
d_gene: TRBD1; j_gene: TRBJ1-4; v_gene: TRBV28; abundance: NA; CDR3nt: TGTGCCAGCAGTCCATGGGACAGGGGGCATGAAAAACTGTTTTTT; CDR3aa: CASSPWDRGHEKLFF
d_gene: NA; j_gene: TRBJ2-7; v_gene: TRBV5-1; abundance: NA; CDR3nt: TGCGCCAGCAGCTCGTCCTACGAGCAGTACTTC; CDR3aa: CASSSSYEQYF
d_gene: NA; j_gene: TRBJ1-2; v_gene: TRBV29-1; abundance: NA; CDR3nt: TGCAGCGTTGACCGGGACTATGGCTACACCTTC; CDR3aa: CSVDRDYGYTF
d_gene: TRBD1; j_gene: TRBJ1-5; v_gene: TRBV27; abundance: NA; CDR3nt: TGTGCCAGCAGTAAACACACAGGGGGTAGCAATCAGCCCCAGCATTTT; CDR3aa: CASSKHTGGSNQPQHF
d_gene: NA; j_gene: TRBJ2-1; v_gene: TRBV9; abundance: NA; CDR3nt: TGTGCCAGCAGCGTCTCCGGGAGCTCCTACAATGAGCAGTTCTTC; CDR3aa: CASSVSGSSYNEQFF
d_gene: TRBD1; j_gene: TRBJ2-7; v_gene: TRBV18; abundance: few; CDR3nt: TGTGCCAGCTCACCAGGGACAGCTCCCTACGAGCAGTACTTC; CDR3aa: CASSPGTAPYEQYF
d_gene: TRBD1; j_gene: TRBJ2-1; v_gene: TRBV30; abundance: once; CDR3nt: TGTGCCTGGAGAGCCGTGGACAGGGACAATGAGCAGTTCTTC; CDR3aa: CAWRAVDRDNEQFF
d_gene: NA; j_gene: TRBJ2-7; v_gene: TRBV28; abundance: NA; CDR3nt: TGTGCCAGCAGCCGAGCGGGACAATCCTACGAGCAGTACTTC; CDR3aa: CASSRAGQSYEQYF
d_gene: NA; j_gene: TRBJ1-2; v_gene: TRBV6-6; abundance: once; CDR3nt: TGTGCCAGCAGTTACAGTCGGGACACCGCTAACTATGGCTACACCTTC; CDR3aa: CASSYSRDTANYGYTF
d_gene: TRBD1; j_gene: TRBJ1-4; v_gene: TRBV5-6; abundance: NA; CDR3nt: TGTGCCAGCAGCTTGGAAGGTCAGGGGGATGAAAAACTGTTTTTT; CDR3aa: CASSLEGQGDEKLFF
d_gene: NA; j_gene: TRBJ2-1; v_gene: TRBV5-1; abundance: NA; CDR3nt: TGCGCCAGCAGCTTGCAAACTAGTTCGAATGAGCAGTTCTTC; CDR3aa: CASSLQTSSNEQFF
d_gene: NA; j_gene: TRBJ1-5; v_gene: TRBV4-1; abundance: NA; CDR3nt: TGCGCCAGCAGCCAAGATTCAAGGGGAAATCAGCCCCAGCATTTT; CDR3aa: CASSQDSRGNQPQHF
d_gene: TRBD2; j_gene: TRBJ2-3; v_gene: TRBV5-8; abundance: NA; CDR3nt: TGTGCCAGCAGCTTGGCTCGCCTGGCGGGAGGGCCTTCAGATACGCAGTATTTT; CDR3aa: CASSLARLAGGPSDTQYF
d_gene: NA; j_gene: TRBJ2-7; v_gene: TRBV11-1; abundance: NA; CDR3nt: TGTGCCAGCAGGAAATCAGCGGCCACCTACGAGCAGTACTTC; CDR3aa: CASRKSAATYEQYF
d_gene: TRBD1; j_gene: TRBJ1-5; v_gene: TRBV28; abundance: NA; CDR3nt: TGTGCCAGCAGCACCTGGGACAGGGGAAACTCTCGGCCCCAGCATTTT; CDR3aa: CASSTWDRGNSRPQHF
d_gene: TRBD1; j_gene: TRBJ2-7; v_gene: TRBV18; abundance: NA; CDR3nt: TGTGCCAGCTCACCAGGGACAGGGCAGCTCTACGAGCAGTACTTC; CDR3aa: CASSPGTGQLYEQYF
d_gene: TRBD1; j_gene: TRBJ2-3; v_gene: TRBV7-9; abundance: NA; CDR3nt: TGTGCCAGCAGCGCCGGGACAGCCTATATAGCCCTTAGCACAGATACGCAGTATTTT; CDR3aa: CASSAGTAYIALSTDTQYF
d_gene: NA; j_gene: TRBJ1-4; v_gene: TRBV5-4; abundance: NA; CDR3nt: TGTGCCAGCAGGCAGGGGCCGAATAATGAAAAACTGTTTTTT; CDR3aa: CASRQGPNNEKLFF
d_gene: NA; j_gene: TRBJ2-1; v_gene: TRBV7-9; abundance: NA; CDR3nt: TGTGCCAGCAGCTACGAATGGGAGAAAAGCAATGAGCAGTTCTTC; CDR3aa: CASSYEWEKSNEQFF
d_gene: NA; j_gene: TRBJ2-7; v_gene: TRBV5-1; abundance: few; CDR3nt: TGCGCCAGCAGCTCCGGTCTACAGGGCTACGAGCAGTACTTC; CDR3aa: CASSSGLQGYEQYF